The 21 T cell receptor beta chains below come from one sample, sequenced in a study of STAT5B mutations in CD4+ large granular lymphocyte leukemia. Produced via immunoSEQ multiplex PCR; TCRdb's table is partial and in-frame only. The sample includes tens of thousands of clones, around 81% of them seen just once. Sequenced sample: CD4+ T cells from blood buffy coats. Receptors were obtained from a human donor in good health.

The chain links TRBV4-2 to TRBJ2-7; D ambiguous. This CDR3 is 12 amino acids long. In germline, CDR1 is LGHNA, CDR2 YNFKEQ. The ends were cut back, 2 bases at V and 3 bases at J, with 5 bases in the middle. The CDR3 DNA reads as TGTGCCAGCAGCCAAATAGGCTACGAGCAGTACTTC. Its protein product is CASSQIGYEQYF.

J is TRBJ2-7 and V is TRBV7-2; TRBD1 matches at 10 bases. The germline CDR1 and CDR2 sequences are SGHTA and FQGNSA. This CDR3 is built from 13 residues. J was trimmed by 4 bases and V by 3 bases; bases with no gene match: 0. CDR3 in DNA: TGTGCCAGCAGCTTGGACAGGGGGTACGAGCAGTACTTC. It is translated as CASSLDRGYEQYF. Full variable domain (remainder filled in from reference TRBV7-2 and TRBJ2-7): GAGVSQSPSNKVTEKGKDVELRCDPISGHTALYWYRQSLGQGLEFLIYFQGNSAPDKSGLPSDRFSAERTGGSVSTLTIQRTQQEDSAVYLCASSLDRGYEQYFGPGTRLTVT.

The chain links TRBV5-1 to TRBJ2-6, with 11 bases that match TRBD1. Germline V lookup: CDR1 SGHRS, CDR2 YFSETQ. CDR3 length: 17 residues. V was clipped by 4 bases and J by 5 bases; unmatched bases: 8. As DNA, the CDR3 is TGCGCCAGCAGCCCGGACAGGGGGCAAAACTGGGCCAACGTCCTGACTTTC. It codes for CASSPDRGQNWANVLTF.

In its sample, this clone was seen once. This chain uses TRBV27 with TRBJ2-7, with 12 positions matching TRBD2. This CDR3 spans 14 amino acids. The V segment lost 6 bases and the J segment 6 bases; nucleotides outside the gene matches: 6. CDR1 is MNHEY, CDR2 SMNVEV, per germline (reference sequence). CDR3 bases: TGTGCCAGCAGCGTGACTAGCGGGAGAGGCGAGCAGTACTTC. Translating it yields CASSVTSGRGEQYF.

The V and J genes are TRBV7-6 and TRBJ1-2; a possible D gene is TRBD1 (5 bases). This CDR3 contains 14 residues. Germline V gene sequence: CDR1 SGHVS, CDR2 FNYEAQ. V was clipped by 0 bases and J by 4 bases, with 9 bases between them. The CDR3 region is CASSLAWGGYGYTF. The CDR3 nucleotides read TGTGCCAGCAGCTTAGCATGGGGGGGCTATGGCTACACCTTC.

The chain links TRBV7-8 to TRBJ1-5; TRBD1 might be the D (5 bases). The CDR3 totals 16 residues. Trimming removed 5 bases from V and 7 bases from J, with 21 bases in between. Germline CDR1 and CDR2: SGHVS and FQNEAQ. CDR3 region: CASSPSPGPLRQPQHF. DNA of the CDR3: TGTGCCAGCAGCCCTAGCCCGGGACCTCTAAGGCAGCCCCAGCATTTT.

This chain uses TRBV5-4 with TRBJ2-5; maybe TRBD2 (5 bases). The germline gives CDR1 SGHNT, CDR2 YYREEE (reference sequence). Trimming removed 3 bases at V and 1 base at J, with 13 bases between. The CDR3 is made up of 15 amino acids. The CDR3 nucleotides read TGTGCCAGCAGCTCTCTCCAGGACTCCCAAGAGACCCAGTACTTC. This codes for CASSSLQDSQETQYF.

The chain recombines TRBV4-2 with TRBJ2-1; 15 bases agree with TRBD2. J was trimmed by 5 bases and V by 4 bases; bases with no gene match: 3. Germline V gives CDR1 LGHNA, CDR2 YNFKEQ. The CDR3 runs to 16 residues. Written as DNA, the CDR3 is TGTGCCAGCAGCCGGACTAGCGGGGGGGCCGACAATGAGCAGTTCTTC. Its protein product is CASSRTSGGADNEQFF.

This chain connects TRBV5-6 to TRBJ1-5, with a tentative D call TRBD1 (6 bases). The germline V gene encodes CDR1 SGHDT and CDR2 YYEEEE. With 4 bases removed from V and 6 bases from J, the gap between germline ends came to 17 bases. The CDR3 consists of 15 residues. The CDR3 DNA sequence: TGTGCCAGCAGCCGAAGACAGGAAAGGGTTCAGCCCCAGCATTTT. It translates to CASSRRQERVQPQHF.

The chain links TRBV5-1 to TRBJ1-5; maybe TRBD1 (5 bases). Trimming took off 6 bases at V and 4 bases at J, with 17 bases between the two ends. This CDR3 region has 15 residues. CDR1 and CDR2 (germline): SGHRS, YFSETQ. CDR3 protein: CASTLGTAENQPQHF. In DNA, the CDR3 is TGCGCCAGCACCCTTGGGACCGCCGAGAATCAGCCCCAGCATTTT.

This clone was seen just once. The V and J genes are TRBV9 and TRBJ2-3; no definite D call. Germline CDR1 SGDLS, CDR2 YYNGEE. The CDR3 runs 15 residues. V gave up 3 bases and J gave up 3 bases, with 14 bases separating them. Here the CDR3 reads CASSERDWGTDTQYF. Written as DNA, the CDR3 is TGTGCCAGCAGCGAACGAGACTGGGGTACAGATACGCAGTATTTT.

This clone occurred a few times. The rearrangement links TRBV7-9 to TRBJ2-3; D is unresolved. Germline V gives CDR1 SEHNR, CDR2 FQNEAQ (reference sequence). Trimming removed 3 bases from V and 4 bases from J, with 11 bases in between. The CDR3 totals 14 residues. In DNA, the CDR3 is TGTGCCAGCAGCTTTGGAAAGACCCCAGATACGCAGTATTTT. It translates to CASSFGKTPDTQYF. Full variable domain (rest looked up from reference TRBV7-9 and TRBJ2-3): DTGVSQNPRHKITKRGQNVTFRCDPISEHNRLYWYRQTLGQGPEFLTYFQNEAQLEKSRLLSDRFSAERPKGSFSTLEIQRTEQGDSAMYLCASSFGKTPDTQYFGPGTRLTVL.

This clone was picked up a small number of times. The chain carries TRBV28 and TRBJ2-7, with 8 bases that match TRBD2. Germline loops: CDR1 MDHEN, CDR2 SYDVKM. V gave up 5 bases and J gave up 2 bases; unmatched junction bases: 11. This CDR3 comprises 16 residues. CDR3 sequence reads: CASSPPGLAGPYEQYF. The CDR3 region has the DNA TGTGCCAGCAGTCCCCCGGGGCTAGCGGGTCCCTACGAGCAGTACTTC.

The rearrangement links TRBV6-5 to TRBJ2-7, with TRBD2 as a possible D gene (6 bases). V lost 2 bases and J 4 bases, leaving 15 bases between the germline ends. CDR3 length: 15 amino acids. From germline, CDR1 is MNHEY and CDR2 SVGAGI. CDR3 coding DNA: TGTGCCAGCAGTTACCGGTCGGGGGTGGGTTACGAGCAGTACTTC. It encodes CASSYRSGVGYEQYF.

The chain links TRBV5-4 to TRBJ1-1; weak D call: TRBD1 (6 bases). V shed 0 bases and J shed 5 bases, with 17 bases lying between them. The CDR3 is made up of 16 amino acids. Germline CDR1 is SGHNT and CDR2 is YYREEE (reference sequence). The CDR3 DNA reads TGTGCCAGCAGCTTGGCGGCAGGGGAGGTGTGGACTGAAGCTTTCTTT. It specifies CASSLAAGEVWTEAFF.

The chain links TRBV15 to TRBJ2-7, with no clear D. Germline V gene lookup returns CDR1 LNHNV and CDR2 YYDKDF (reference sequence). V lost 7 bases and J 2 bases, leaving 12 bases between the germline ends. The CDR3 spans 13 residues. The CDR3 nucleotides read TGTGCCACCATGAGCATTGGGACCTACGAGCAGTACTTC. Translated: CATMSIGTYEQYF. Complete variable domain (other parts from reference TRBV15 and TRBJ2-7): DAMVIQNPRYQVTQFGKPVTLSCSQTLNHNVMYWYQQKSSQAPKLLFHYYDKDFNNEADTPDNFQSRRPNTSFCFLDIRSPGLGDTAMYLCATMSIGTYEQYFGPGTRLTVT.

This chain joins TRBV6-1 and TRBJ1-5; D is ambiguous. CDR1 and CDR2 from the germline V gene are MNHNS and SASEGT. This CDR3 has 15 amino acids. Trimming left V 2 bases short and J 0 bases short, with 8 bases between. DNA of the CDR3: TGTGCCAGCAGTGAACACATCCATAGCAATCAGCCCCAGCATTTT. This gives the protein CASSEHIHSNQPQHF.

This chain connects TRBV6-6 to TRBJ1-2; no reliable D call. V was shortened by 4 bases and J by 8 bases, with 11 bases between the two germline ends. CDR1 is MNHNY and CDR2 is SVGAGI in the germline V gene (reference sequence). This CDR3 has 12 residues. The CDR3 DNA is TGTGCCAGCAGTTCCCCCTCGGGGGGCTACACCTTC. This gives the protein CASSSPSGGYTF.

This clone turned up a few times. The rearrangement joins TRBV10-1 to TRBJ1-1; unclear D gene. This CDR3 has 10 amino acids. Looked up from germline, CDR1 is WNHNN and CDR2 is SYGVQD (reference sequence). Trimming took 7 bases from V and 11 from J, leaving 11 bases between them. The CDR3 bases are TGCGCCAGCACGGTCCCGGGGGCTTTCTTT. Translated: CASTVPGAFF.

V is TRBV21-1 and J is TRBJ2-2; TRBD1 reflects the table's D call only, with no check against the DNA. TRBV21-1 is described as a pseudogene. The CDR3 length is 16 residues. As DNA, the CDR3 is TGTGCCAGCAGCAAAACTACAGGAGAGAACACCGGGGAGCTGTTTTTT. This encodes CASSKTTGENTGELFF.

The chain links TRBV10-3 to TRBJ2-7; TRBD1 is a possible D gene (5 bases). Germline V gives CDR1 ENHRY, CDR2 SYGVKD. This CDR3 is 14 amino acids long. V was shortened by 0 bases and J by 5 bases, with 11 bases between the two germline ends. The CDR3 DNA follows: TGTGCCATCAGTGAGTCTGCAGGGATCCACGAGCAGTACTTC. Translating it yields CAISESAGIHEQYF.